The 13 T cell receptor beta chains below all came from one sample that was sequenced in a study of regulatory T cells in long-lasting Graves disease. Described time point: newly diagnosed GD, antithyroid drugs for less than 3 months. Extracted RNA from PBMCs served as the source of the TCR library. Combining iRepertoire HTBI primers with Arm-PCR of CDR3 regions, the authors built TCR beta libraries. Using its own MiXCR run on the multiplex PCR reads, TCRdb lists one record per CDR3 protein. The table has some 500,000 distinct CDR3 sequences, roughly a sixth seen once; the top ten hold more than 20%. These data were also reused for a study on T cells in Graves' hyperthyroidism and ophthalmopathy.

Material: peripheral blood mononuclear cells (PBMCs), obtained at new diagnosis, from a patient treated with antithyroid drugs. The receptor source for this set is a woman between 40 and 65 years old with Graves disease.

The table lists this clonotype with many counts. V usage is TRBV11-1 and J usage is TRBJ1-2, with 8 bases that match TRBD1. CDR3 length equals 15 residues. The ends lost 3 bases at V and 7 bases at J; junction bases unmatched: 10. Per germline, CDR1 SGHAT and CDR2 FQDESV (reference sequence). The CDR3 protein is CASSLWTGTISGYTF. CDR3 DNA: TGTGCCAGCAGCTTGTGGACAGGGACGATAAGTGGCTACACCTTC.

CDR3 residues: CSASPTSGGANEQYF. The CDR3 DNA is TGCAGTGCTAGCCCTACTAGCGGGGGGGCTAACGAGCAGTACTTC. The rearrangement joins TRBV20-1 to TRBJ2-7; 13 nucleotides align to TRBD2. The germline V gene encodes CDR1 DFQATT and CDR2 SNEGSKA (reference sequence). The CDR3 loop spans 15 amino acids. The V and J ends lost 3 bases and 5 bases, in that order; junction bases with no gene match: 7.

The sample holds many counts of this clonotype. The chain recombines TRBV28 with TRBJ1-2, with D hard to call. Per germline, CDR1 MDHEN and CDR2 SYDVKM. This CDR3 comprises 17 residues. Between the trimmed V and J ends, which lost 5 bases and 2 bases, there was a span of 21 bases. CDR3 sequence (DNA): TGTGCCAGCAGTCATTCGATGGGCAGGCGGCGCAACTATGGCTACACCTTC. Translating gives CASSHSMGRRRNYGYTF.

This chain joins TRBV6-1 and TRBJ2-4; D not certain. Germline values: CDR1 MNHNS, CDR2 SASEGT. The V end lost 1 base, the J end lost 1 base, and 5 bases lay between the germline ends. CDR3 length: 14 residues. In nucleotides, the CDR3 is TGTGCCAGCAGTGAAGTCGGGGCCAAAAACATTCAGTACTTC. Translated: CASSEVGAKNIQYF.

This clonotype was recorded many times. V is TRBV5-1 and J is TRBJ1-4, with 8 bases identical to TRBD1. In germline, CDR1 is SGHRS, CDR2 YFSETQ. The CDR3 has 14 residues. The J segment lost 7 bases and the V segment lost 4 bases, leaving 6 bases of the junction unmatched. The CDR3 protein is CASSGGQGGEKLFF. CDR3 DNA sequence: TGCGCCAGCAGCGGAGGACAGGGTGGTGAAAAACTGTTTTTT.

This clonotype was seen at least ten times. The chain uses TRBV5-1 and TRBJ1-3; no clear D. V lost 1 base to trimming and J lost 0 bases, with 5 bases between them. Germline V gene sequence: CDR1 SGHRS, CDR2 YFSETQ. This CDR3 contains 14 residues. The CDR3 loop is CASSLPSSGNTIYF. The CDR3 DNA is TGCGCCAGCAGCTTGCCGAGCTCTGGAAACACCATATATTTT.

The rearrangement joins TRBV2 to TRBJ2-5; D might be TRBD1 (6 bases). The CDR3 runs to 13 residues. The germline V gene encodes CDR1 SNHLY and CDR2 FYNNEI. V lost 7 bases and J 5 bases, leaving 14 bases between the germline ends. CDR3 residues: CASTQNRDETQYF. DNA for the CDR3: TGTGCCAGCACCCAAAACAGGGATGAGACCCAGTACTTC.

The table lists this clonotype with a few counts. This chain joins TRBV13 and TRBJ2-3, with D perhaps TRBD2 (5 bases). The V gene's germline CDR1 is PRHDT and CDR2 FYEKMQ (reference sequence). The CDR3 is made up of 17 amino acids. Trimming took off 1 base at V and 3 bases at J, with 17 bases between the two ends. The CDR3 DNA follows: TGTGCCAGCAGCTTAGACCCCCCGGGGAGAGGGACAGATACGCAGTATTTT. Encoded protein: CASSLDPPGRGTDTQYF.

This clonotype appeared once. The gene calls are TRBV6-4 and TRBJ2-3; the match to TRBD2 covers 9 bases. This CDR3 has 15 amino acids. Germline CDR1 reads MRHNA; CDR2 reads SNTAGT. J gave up 0 bases and V 6 bases, and 4 bases lay outside the gene matches. CDR3 in amino acids: CASRKRGASTDTQYF. CDR3 in DNA: TGTGCCAGCAGAAAGCGGGGGGCTAGCACAGATACGCAGTATTTT.

A single count supports this clonotype. The chain links TRBV9 to TRBJ1-2, with 10 bases matching TRBD1. The CDR3 has 16 amino acids. Looked up from germline, CDR1 is SGDLS and CDR2 is YYNGEE. V lost 3 bases and J lost 4; bases outside the gene matches: 9. The CDR3 nucleotides read TGTGCCAGCAGCGCATCGACAGGGGGCGTCGTCTATGGCTACACCTTC. It translates to CASSASTGGVVYGYTF.

This clonotype was seen ten or more times. CDR3 residues: CASSADRGETQYF. In nucleotides, the CDR3 is TGTGCCAGCAGCGCCGATCGAGGCGAGACCCAGTACTTC. J is TRBJ2-5 and V is TRBV9; no clear D gene. Germline CDR1 SGDLS, CDR2 YYNGEE. Trimming removed 3 bases at V and 5 bases at J, with 11 bases between. The CDR3 has 13 residues. Complete variable domain (other parts from reference TRBV9 and TRBJ2-5): DSGVTQTPKHLITATGQRVTLRCSPRSGDLSVYWYQQSLDQGLQFLIQYYNGEERAKGNILERFSAQQFPDLHSELNLSSLELGDSALYFCASSADRGETQYFGPGTRLLVL.

There are many counts of this clonotype. This chain joins TRBV3-1 and TRBJ1-2; D gene uncertain. Trimming left V 1 base short and J 4 bases short, with 13 bases between. This CDR3 spans 15 amino acids. Germline V CDR1 and CDR2: LGHDT, YNNKEL (reference sequence). CDR3 protein: CASSQAAGQSYGYTF. In nucleotides, the CDR3 is TGTGCCAGCAGCCAAGCGGCTGGGCAGAGCTATGGCTACACCTTC.

This clonotype occurred many times. This rearrangement joins TRBV2 to TRBJ2-1; 9 bases line up with TRBD2. Unmatched junction bases numbered 15, after V lost 5 bases and J lost 4 bases. The CDR3 loop spans 18 amino acids. CDR1 SNHLY and CDR2 FYNNEI come from the germline V gene. The CDR3 DNA is TGTGCCAGCAGTACCCTCCCCGGGGCGGGGGGGGGATACAATGAGCAGTTCTTC. Residues: CASSTLPGAGGGYNEQFF.